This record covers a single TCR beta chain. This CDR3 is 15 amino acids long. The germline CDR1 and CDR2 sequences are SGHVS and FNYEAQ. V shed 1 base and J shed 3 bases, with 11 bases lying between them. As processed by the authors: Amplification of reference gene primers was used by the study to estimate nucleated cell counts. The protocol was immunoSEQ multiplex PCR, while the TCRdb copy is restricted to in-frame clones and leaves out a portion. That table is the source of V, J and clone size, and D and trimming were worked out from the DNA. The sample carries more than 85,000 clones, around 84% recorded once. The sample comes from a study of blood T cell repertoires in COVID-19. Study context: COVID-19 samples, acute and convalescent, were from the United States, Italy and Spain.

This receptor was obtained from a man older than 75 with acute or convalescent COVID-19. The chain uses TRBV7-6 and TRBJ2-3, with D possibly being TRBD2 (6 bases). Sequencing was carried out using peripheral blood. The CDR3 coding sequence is TGTGCCAGCAGCTTAGAGGCGGGACGGACAGATACGCAGTATTTT. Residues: CASSLEAGRTDTQYF.